Below, 25 T cell receptor beta chains from the same sample are listed, as sequenced in a study of blood T cell repertoires in COVID-19 (dated by TCRdb to about 2020). Preparation of the library involved the immunoSEQ multiplex PCR assay. The clones in this table, taken by TCRdb from immuneACCESS, are in-frame only. Not every clone is retained; where verified, under half of the shortfall comes from an unresolved V gene, and the cause of the rest is unknown. This sample gives 250,000 to 300,000 clones in total; around 90% of them show up just once. Of the sample, roughly 2.2% falls within the top ten clones. Sequencing used peripheral blood. All receptors come from a man aged 45-60 years with acute or convalescent COVID-19.

The chain is built from TRBV30 and TRBJ1-2; D unresolved. Germline assignment: CDR1 GTSNPN and CDR2 SVGIG (reference sequence). The V gene lost 2 bases and the J gene lost 4 bases, with 11 bases spanning the gap. The CDR3 is 13 residues long. The CDR3 region is CAWSPRDAYGYTF. CDR3 DNA: TGTGCCTGGAGTCCCCGGGATGCCTATGGCTACACCTTC.

The rearrangement uses TRBV19 and TRBJ1-1; tentatively, D is TRBD1 (5 bases). CDR3 length: 13 amino acids. Germline V gives CDR1 LNHDA, CDR2 SQIVND (reference sequence). V was trimmed by 6 bases and J by 1 base, leaving 9 bases between them. Here the CDR3 reads CASRLGQNTEAFF. In DNA, the CDR3 is TGTGCCAGTAGATTGGGGCAGAACACTGAAGCTTTCTTT.

The CDR3 reads CASSSGGWNEQFF. CDR3 nucleotides: TGTGCCAGCAGCTCCGGCGGGTGGAATGAGCAGTTCTTC. This chain joins TRBV9 and TRBJ2-1; D perhaps matches TRBD2 (5 bases). Germline lookup yields CDR1 SGDLS and CDR2 YYNGEE. The CDR3 has 13 amino acids. V gave up 4 bases and J gave up 7 bases, with 12 bases separating them.

This chain uses TRBV14 with TRBJ2-1; D possibly corresponds to TRBD1 (5 bases). The V and J ends lost 2 bases and 4 bases respectively, with 9 bases between them. The germline gives CDR1 SGHDN, CDR2 FVKESK. CDR3 length equals 14 residues. CDR3 amino acids: CASSQFRDYNEQFF. CDR3 DNA: TGTGCCAGCAGCCAATTCAGGGATTACAATGAGCAGTTCTTC.

The chain employs TRBV7-8 and TRBJ2-1, with TRBD2 matching 9 bases. The germline CDR1 and CDR2 sequences are SGHVS and FQNEAQ. The CDR3 spans 16 residues. Trimming took 4 bases from V and 6 from J; bases not matched to a gene: 10. This CDR3 reads CASSSQIAGAPNEQFF. For the CDR3, the DNA is TGTGCCAGCAGCTCTCAAATAGCGGGGGCGCCCAATGAGCAGTTCTTC. The full variable domain, in which reference TRBV7-8 and TRBJ2-1 provide the parts outside the CDR3, is GAGVSQSPRYKVAKRGQDVALRCDPISGHVSLFWYQQALGQGPEFLTYFQNEAQLDKSGLPSDRFFAERPEGSVSTLKIQRTQQEDSAVYLCASSSQIAGAPNEQFFGPGTRLTVL.

This sequence joins TRBV3-1 (or the pseudogene TRBV3-2) and TRBJ1-4; perhaps TRBD1 as D (6 bases). The CDR3 has 16 residues. Trimming removed 3 bases at V and 4 bases at J, with 15 bases between. Germline V gives CDR1 LGHDT, CDR2 YNNKEL (reference sequence). The CDR3 sequence: CASSHYRQVVNEKLFF. In nucleotides, the CDR3 is TGTGCCAGCAGCCATTATAGACAGGTCGTTAATGAAAAACTGTTTTTT.

This clone appeared a few times. This rearrangement joins TRBV7-9 to TRBJ1-5, with 7 nucleotides matching TRBD1. Looked up from germline, CDR1 is SEHNR and CDR2 is FQNEAQ (reference sequence). V trimming: 5 bases; J trimming: 7 bases; junction bases outside the gene matches: 14. The CDR3 loop spans 16 amino acids. The CDR3: CASSPGQVGMGQPQHF. In nucleotides, the CDR3 is TGTGCCAGCAGCCCAGGACAGGTTGGGATGGGGCAGCCCCAGCATTTT.

The chain combines TRBV29-1 with TRBJ1-5; D may be TRBD1 (5 bases). Trimming stripped 6 bases from V and 4 bases from J, with 16 bases between. The germline V gene has CDR1 SQVTM and CDR2 ANQGSEA. The CDR3 is 14 residues long. The CDR3 loop reads CSVQVGRENQPQHF. The CDR3 nucleotides are TGCAGCGTCCAGGTGGGGCGCGAGAATCAGCCCCAGCATTTT.

This chain connects TRBV3-1 (or the pseudogene TRBV3-2) to TRBJ2-1, with 7 bases identical to TRBD2. Trimming removed 1 base from V and 10 bases from J; junction bases left unmatched: 7. This CDR3 comprises 14 residues. Germline assignment: CDR1 LGHDT and CDR2 YNNKEL (reference sequence). The CDR3 region is CASSQGVKGGEQFF. The CDR3 DNA is TGTGCCAGCAGCCAAGGGGTCAAGGGAGGGGAGCAGTTCTTC.

This clone was seen only once. V usage is TRBV4-1 and J usage is TRBJ1-3, with D possibly TRBD1 on 5 matching bases. Trimming removed 2 bases at V and 4 bases at J, with 27 bases between. The germline V gene encodes CDR1 MGHRA and CDR2 YSYEKL. The length of the CDR3 is 20 residues. CDR3 in amino acids: CASSQTLPIRVGAGGNTIYF. In nucleotides, the CDR3 is TGCGCCAGCAGCCAAACACTTCCGATCAGGGTAGGCGCGGGAGGAAACACCATATATTTT.

This clone occurred once. The chain recombines TRBV7-3 with TRBJ1-1; 9 nucleotides line up with TRBD1. This CDR3 contains 15 residues. CDR1 is SGHTA, CDR2 FQGTGA, per germline. Unmatched junction bases numbered 8, after V lost 5 bases and J lost 4 bases. CDR3 bases: TGTGCCAGCAGCCCCGCCCCGGGACAGGGCACTGAAGCTTTCTTT. Translating it yields CASSPAPGQGTEAFF.

V is TRBV5-1 and J is TRBJ2-2; weak D call: TRBD2 (6 bases). V was pared by 0 bases and J by 7 bases, with 16 bases between. The CDR3 extends over 16 amino acids. CDR1 is SGHRS, CDR2 YFSETQ, per germline. CDR3 in amino acids: CASSLVPQRVGGELFF. The CDR3 region has the DNA TGCGCCAGCAGCTTGGTACCCCAGCGGGTTGGCGGGGAGCTGTTTTTT.

The chain combines TRBV2 with TRBJ1-1; 8 nucleotides line up with TRBD1. The CDR3 is 14 amino acids. The J segment lost 4 bases and the V segment lost 8 bases, leaving 9 bases of the junction unmatched. Germline CDR1 SNHLY, CDR2 FYNNEI. DNA for the CDR3: TGTGCCAGCCGGGGGGACAGGTCGGCCACTGAAGCTTTCTTT. This codes for CASRGDRSATEAFF.

This clone was found once. The chain recombines TRBV12-5 with TRBJ1-4, with TRBD1 matching 9 bases. V dropped 1 base and J dropped 10; count of bases not matched to a gene: 7. The CDR3 runs 15 residues. Germline lookup yields CDR1 LGHNT and CDR2 FRNRAP. The CDR3 DNA is TGTGCTAGTGGTTTGGGGAGACAGGGGGTCGGAAAACTGTTTTTT. It is translated as CASGLGRQGVGKLFF.

The chain uses TRBV9 and TRBJ1-2, with D perhaps TRBD1 (6 bases). The ends were cut back, 4 bases at V and 4 bases at J, with 17 bases in the middle. Germline V gives CDR1 SGDLS, CDR2 YYNGEE. The CDR3 loop spans 15 amino acids. In nucleotides, the CDR3 is TGTGCCAGCAGCTATTCCGGACAGCTCCCCTATGGCTACACCTTC. Its translation: CASSYSGQLPYGYTF.

The J gene is TRBJ1-6, the V gene TRBV5-1; TRBD1 aligns across 8 bases. The CDR3 is 16 residues long. Germline loops: CDR1 SGHRS, CDR2 YFSETQ. The V segment lost 2 bases and the J segment 8 bases; nucleotides outside the gene matches: 9. DNA of the CDR3: TGCGCCAGCAGCTTAGAGGGTCAGGGGGCCTATTCACCCCTCCACTTT. Encoded protein: CASSLEGQGAYSPLHF.

Only one count was recorded for this clone. This chain connects TRBV7-3 to TRBJ2-7; TRBD1 might be the D (6 bases). The germline V gene has CDR1 SGHTA and CDR2 FQGTGA. The V end lost 2 bases, the J end lost 3 bases, and 11 bases lay between the germline ends. The CDR3 consists of 14 residues. CDR3 in amino acids: CASSLEARGYEQYF. In nucleotides, the CDR3 is TGTGCCAGCAGCTTAGAGGCCAGGGGCTACGAGCAGTACTTC.

This chain links TRBV9 with TRBJ1-5, with a possible D match to TRBD1 (6 bases). CDR3 length equals 14 residues. CDR1 is SGDLS and CDR2 is YYNGEE in the germline V gene. With 4 bases removed from V and 2 bases from J, the gap between germline ends came to 10 bases. CDR3 residues: CASSPHRGNQPQHF. The CDR3 DNA follows: TGTGCCAGCAGCCCCCACAGGGGCAATCAGCCCCAGCATTTT.

The V call is TRBV20-1, the J call TRBJ1-2, with D tentatively TRBD1 (5 bases). This CDR3 is built from 14 residues. Germline CDR1 reads DFQATT; CDR2 reads SNEGSKA (reference sequence). The germline V and J ends were trimmed by 4 bases and 6 bases, with 18 bases remaining between them. The CDR3, as DNA: TGCAGTGCTACTGAAAGGACACCCACGGATGGCTACACCTTC. Protein: CSATERTPTDGYTF.

The chain links TRBV6-5 to TRBJ2-3; 7 bases map to TRBD2. CDR3 length: 13 amino acids. V was clipped by 6 bases and J by 10 bases; unmatched bases: 10. CDR1 is MNHEY and CDR2 is SVGAGI in the germline V gene. The DNA of the CDR3 is TGTGCCAGCAGGGGAGCGGGGACCTATCCGCAGTATTTT. As protein: CASRGAGTYPQYF.

V gene TRBV6-5 combines with J gene TRBJ2-3, with 10 bases lining up with TRBD2. Losses at the gene ends were 2 bases for V and 4 bases for J; bases not matched to a gene: 6. The length of the CDR3 is 16 residues. The V gene's germline CDR1 is MNHEY and CDR2 SVGAGI. The CDR3 is CASSYELAGVADTQYF. The DNA for the CDR3 is TGTGCCAGCAGTTACGAGCTAGCGGGGGTTGCAGATACGCAGTATTTT.

The chain employs TRBV28 and TRBJ1-1, with D perhaps TRBD1 (5 bases). Germline CDR1 and CDR2: MDHEN and SYDVKM. V was cut by 5 bases and J by 5 bases, with 24 bases left in between. The CDR3 runs 17 residues. The CDR3 DNA follows: TGTGCCAGCAGTCCAACGGGCGACGTCAGGGCGGTAACTGAAGCTTTCTTT. Protein sequence: CASSPTGDVRAVTEAFF.

This chain uses TRBV9 with TRBJ2-7; D uncertain. This CDR3 has 13 amino acids. The V gene's germline CDR1 is SGDLS and CDR2 YYNGEE. V lost 3 bases, J lost 2 bases, and 9 bases lay in between. DNA for the CDR3: TGTGCCAGCAGCGGCGGCGGAACCTACGAGCAGTACTTC. Its protein is CASSGGGTYEQYF. The whole variable domain, remainder taken from reference TRBV9 and TRBJ2-7, is DSGVTQTPKHLITATGQRVTLRCSPRSGDLSVYWYQQSLDQGLQFLIQYYNGEERAKGNILERFSAQQFPDLHSELNLSSLELGDSALYFCASSGGGTYEQYFGPGTRLTVT.

The chain is built from TRBV6-5 and TRBJ1-1; a possible D gene is TRBD1 (6 bases). The CDR3 contains 14 residues. V dropped 6 bases and J dropped 1 base, with 12 bases sitting between them. Germline V gene data show CDR1 as MNHEY and CDR2 as SVGAGI. This chain's CDR3 is CASSPDRRNTEAFF. As DNA, the CDR3 is TGTGCCAGCAGCCCCGACAGGCGGAACACTGAAGCTTTCTTT.

The chain's CDR3 is CASSHRFDRGRPGELFF. CDR3 in DNA: TGTGCCAGCAGCCACCGATTCGACAGGGGGCGCCCCGGGGAGCTGTTTTTT. V and J are TRBV13 and TRBJ2-2; 10 bases map to TRBD1. In germline, CDR1 is PRHDT, CDR2 FYEKMQ (reference sequence). This CDR3 has 17 amino acids. After removal of 5 bases from V and 6 bases from J, the junction contained 12 bases not matched to a gene.